These 32 T cell receptor beta chains were sequenced from one sample in a study of regulatory T cells in long-lasting Graves disease. Building the TCR beta libraries relied on iRepertoire HTBI primers, and CDR3 regions underwent Arm-PCR. TCRdb itself ran the multiplex PCR reads through MiXCR, one entry per CDR3 protein. The sample comprises 310,000 or so distinct CDR3 sequences, around 23% of which are singletons, and roughly 56% rests with the top ten. Time point given: persistent/refractory GD, antithyroid drugs over 5 years with positive TRAb. Extracted RNA from PBMCs served as the source of the TCR library. The sample consisted of peripheral blood mononuclear cells (PBMCs), taken when the disease was refractory, from a patient treated with antithyroid drugs. The source of these receptors is a female donor with Graves disease.

This clonotype was observed a handful of times. The chain links TRBV29-1 to TRBJ2-7; 7 nucleotides match TRBD1. The J segment lost 2 bases and the V segment lost 4 bases, leaving 8 bases of the junction unmatched. Looked up from germline, CDR1 is SQVTM and CDR2 is ANQGSEA. The CDR3 has 14 amino acids. In nucleotides, the CDR3 is TGCAGCGTTGGCTACTACAGGGGCGCCTACGAGCAGTACTTC. As protein: CSVGYYRGAYEQYF.

This clonotype was observed a handful of times. The chain joins TRBV2 to TRBJ1-1; 8 nucleotides align to TRBD1. Per the germline V gene, CDR1 is SNHLY and CDR2 is FYNNEI. V shed 7 bases and J 1 base; nucleotides not matched to a gene: 5. This CDR3 has 14 residues. The CDR3 is CASNRGQANTEAFF. The DNA for the CDR3 is TGTGCCAGCAACCGGGGACAGGCGAACACTGAAGCTTTCTTT.

A few counts support this clonotype. The chain joins TRBV25-1 to TRBJ2-4, with 10 bases lining up with TRBD1. With 5 bases clipped from V and 3 bases from J, the junction kept 13 bases outside the gene matches. The CDR3 sequence is 18 residues long. The germline V gene encodes CDR1 MGHDK and CDR2 SYGVNS. CDR3 nucleotide sequence: TGTGCCAGCAGTCCCCGCCACGACAGGGGGCTGGGCAAAAACATTCAGTACTTC. Translation gives CASSPRHDRGLGKNIQYF.

Details on this clonotype: It may be a read error: a sequence one base away is much more abundant. This chain joins TRBV28 and TRBJ2-5; possibly TRBD1 for D (5 bases). The CDR3 runs to 15 residues. Germline values: CDR1 MDHEN, CDR2 SYDVKM. DNA of the CDR3: TGTGCCAGCAGCCTATCCCAGGGCCCCCAAGAGACCCATTACTTC. This gives the protein CASSLSQGPQETHYF.

CDR3 nucleotide sequence: TGTGCCTCCATGGGCGGCTACGCCAACTACGAGCAGTACTTC. Translating it yields CASMGGYANYEQYF. This chain links TRBV10-3 with TRBJ2-7; D gene uncertain. V lost 11 bases and J 3 bases, leaving 20 bases between the germline ends. The germline CDR1 and CDR2 sequences are ENHRY and SYGVKD. The CDR3 contains 14 residues.

This clonotype turned up a few times. The genes are TRBV20-1 and TRBJ1-4; 7 bases are a match to TRBD1. In germline, CDR1 is DFQATT, CDR2 SNEGSKA (reference sequence). The V segment lost 6 bases and the J segment 6 bases; nucleotides outside the gene matches: 1. CDR3 length equals 11 residues. The CDR3 reads CSAGTDEKLFF. In DNA form, the CDR3 reads TGCAGTGCCGGGACAGATGAAAAACTGTTTTTT.

This clonotype was recorded at least ten times. The CDR3 reads CASSYIPYSYEQYF. CDR3 bases: TGTGCCAGCAGTTATATTCCATACTCCTACGAGCAGTACTTC. The V and J genes are TRBV6-9 and TRBJ2-7, with D unresolved. Trimming took off 2 bases at V and 0 bases at J, with 8 bases between the two ends. The CDR3 extends over 14 amino acids. CDR1 MNHGY and CDR2 SVAAGI come from the germline V gene.

The rearrangement joins TRBV28 to TRBJ2-7; 9 nucleotides agree with TRBD1. Germline assignment: CDR1 MDHEN and CDR2 SYDVKM. Germline trimming cut 6 bases from V and 6 bases from J; bases unmatched to any gene: 9. This CDR3 is built from 14 residues. The CDR3 DNA reads TGTGCCAGCAGGACCACCGGGACAGGGAGCGAGCAGTACTTC. It translates to CASRTTGTGSEQYF. Combining the CDR3 with reference TRBV28 and TRBJ2-7 gives the whole variable domain DVKVTQSSRYLVKRTGEKVFLECVQDMDHENMFWYRQDPGLGLRLIYFSYDVKMKEKGDIPEGYSVSREKKERFSLILESASTNQTSMYLCASRTTGTGSEQYFGPGTRLTVT.

The genes are TRBV20-1 and TRBJ1-1, with D unclear. Per the germline V gene, CDR1 is DFQATT and CDR2 is SNEGSKA (reference sequence). The germline V and J ends were trimmed by 0 bases and 0 bases, with 8 bases remaining between them. The CDR3 is made up of 14 amino acids. The CDR3 sequence: CSARDFSLNTEAFF. CDR3 bases: TGCAGTGCTAGAGACTTTTCATTGAACACTGAAGCTTTCTTT.

In its sample, this clonotype was seen many times. This rearrangement joins TRBV6-2 or TRBV6-3 to TRBJ2-5; possible D gene TRBD1, 5 bases. The length of the CDR3 is 14 residues. Germline V gene sequence: CDR1 MNHEY, CDR2 SVGEGT. The V end was cut by 5 bases, the J end by 2 bases, with 12 bases between. CDR3 nucleotides: TGTGCCAGCAGTCACGGACAAACTCAAGAGACCCAGTACTTC. It encodes CASSHGQTQETQYF.

In regard to this clonotype: This could be a read error, since a much larger clone is one nucleotide away. This chain joins TRBV10-3 and TRBJ1-6; D is undetermined. Germline V gene data show CDR1 as ENHRY and CDR2 as SYGVKD. The CDR3 has 15 amino acids. V was cut by 7 bases and J by 6 bases, with 16 bases left in between. DNA of the CDR3: TGTGCCATCAAGAGCGAGACCGAGTGTAATTCACCCCTCCACTTT. Translation: CAIKSETECNSPLHF.

Only a few counts were recorded for this clonotype. V is TRBV12-3 or TRBV12-4 and J is TRBJ2-1, with 12 nucleotides matching TRBD2. The CDR3 consists of 15 residues. V shed 6 bases, J shed 8 bases, and the junction held 8 bases outside the gene matches. The DNA of the CDR3 is TGTGCCAGCAGGGAGCTAGCGGGAGGGAGGGATGAGCAGTTCTTC. Its protein is CASRELAGGRDEQFF.

The table lists this clonotype with many counts. The chain carries TRBV20-1 and TRBJ2-7; the match to TRBD2 covers 14 bases. The CDR3 extends over 13 amino acids. CDR1 is DFQATT, CDR2 SNEGSKA, per germline (reference sequence). Trimming took 5 bases from V and 9 from J; bases not matched to a gene: 6. DNA for the CDR3: TGCAGTGCTGGGGGACTAGCGGGAGCTTTGCAGTACTTC. Translated: CSAGGLAGALQYF.

The chain links TRBV6-1 to TRBJ1-2; perhaps TRBD1 as D (5 bases). The CDR3 totals 13 residues. With 1 base removed from V and 4 bases from J, the gap between germline ends came to 7 bases. CDR1 and CDR2 from the germline V gene are MNHNS and SASEGT. This chain's CDR3 is CASSEGQSYGYTF. The CDR3, as DNA: TGTGCCAGCAGTGAAGGACAGTCCTATGGCTACACCTTC.

There are many counts of this clonotype. This chain joins TRBV7-2 and TRBJ1-2, with D possibly TRBD1 on 5 matching bases. Between the trimmed V and J ends, which lost 5 bases and 0 bases, there was a span of 10 bases. CDR1 is SGHTA, CDR2 FQGNSA, per germline. This CDR3 is 14 amino acids long. CDR3 DNA sequence: TGTGCCAGCAGCCAGGGACTAGCTAACTATGGCTACACCTTC. Amino acids: CASSQGLANYGYTF. Together with reference TRBV7-2 and TRBJ1-2, the CDR3 gives the full variable domain: GAGVSQSPSNKVTEKGKDVELRCDPISGHTALYWYRQSLGQGLEFLIYFQGNSAPDKSGLPSDRFSAERTGGSVSTLTIQRTQQEDSAVYLCASSQGLANYGYTFGSGTRLTVV.

The chain has TRBV7-3 and TRBJ2-3; 9 nucleotides line up with TRBD2. Germline CDR1 reads SGHTA; CDR2 reads FQGTGA. J was trimmed by 1 base and V by 3 bases; bases with no gene match: 2. There are 15 residues in the CDR3. The CDR3 loop reads CASSFVAGGTDTQYF. CDR3 DNA: TGTGCCAGCAGCTTTGTAGCGGGGGGCACAGATACGCAGTATTTT. Filled out from reference TRBV7-3 and TRBJ2-3, the complete variable domain reads GAGVSQTPSNKVTEKGKYVELRCDPISGHTALYWYRQSLGQGPEFLIYFQGTGAADDSGLPNDRFFAVRPEGSVSTLKIQRTERGDSAVYLCASSFVAGGTDTQYFGPGTRLTVL.

The sample holds many counts of this clonotype. The DNA for the CDR3 is TGTGCCAGCAGTTTGACGACAGGGACCGTCCAAGAGACCCAGTACTTC. Its translation is CASSLTTGTVQETQYF. V is TRBV28 and J is TRBJ2-5; 7 bases are shared with TRBD1. The CDR3 consists of 16 residues. CDR1 and CDR2 (germline): MDHEN, SYDVKM. Germline trimming cut 3 bases from V and 1 base from J; bases unmatched to any gene: 8.

The rearrangement links TRBV20-1 to TRBJ1-5; D perhaps matches TRBD1 (6 bases). CDR3 length: 16 amino acids. Germline-derived CDR1 and CDR2 are DFQATT and SNEGSKA (reference sequence). The ends were cut back, 3 bases at V and 0 bases at J, with 15 bases in the middle. CDR3 protein: CSASGGGQYSNQPQHF. CDR3 coding DNA: TGCAGTGCTAGTGGGGGGGGGCAGTATAGCAATCAGCCCCAGCATTTT.

V is TRBV20-1 and J is TRBJ1-3; a weak D match, TRBD1 (5 bases). Germline V gene lookup returns CDR1 DFQATT and CDR2 SNEGSKA (reference sequence). Trimming left V 3 bases short and J 2 bases short, with 17 bases between. This CDR3 contains 16 residues. The CDR3 bases are TGCAGTGCTAGTGAGTTGCGCCAGGGTGCTGGAAACACCATATATTTT. It specifies CSASELRQGAGNTIYF.

This clonotype has just a few counts. The chain combines TRBV6-2 or TRBV6-3 with TRBJ1-1; perhaps TRBD1 as D (6 bases). The CDR3 is made up of 13 amino acids. Germline V gene lookup returns CDR1 MNHEY and CDR2 SVGEGT. Trimming took off 5 bases at V and 5 bases at J, with 12 bases between the two ends. The CDR3 nucleotides are TGTGCCAGCAGTAAAACAGGGAAGACTGAAGCTTTCTTT. It encodes CASSKTGKTEAFF.

In DNA form, the CDR3 reads TGTGCCAGCAGCCATCCGGGACCGAAGAATTCACCCCTCCACTTT. Its translation is CASSHPGPKNSPLHF. This chain joins TRBV11-2 and TRBJ1-6; a possible D gene is TRBD1 (5 bases). Trimming removed 5 bases at V and 7 bases at J, with 15 bases between. The CDR3 has 15 residues. Germline assignment: CDR1 SGHAT and CDR2 FQNNGV.

CDR3: CASSNLAGAPHEQYF. The CDR3 DNA follows: TGTGCCAGCAGCAATCTAGCGGGAGCCCCCCACGAGCAGTACTTC. J is TRBJ2-7 and V is TRBV5-5, with 10 bases identical to TRBD2. The germline V gene encodes CDR1 SGHKS and CDR2 YYEKEE (reference sequence). Losses at the gene ends were 4 bases for V and 5 bases for J; bases not matched to a gene: 9. The CDR3 totals 15 residues.

The genes are TRBV20-1 and TRBJ2-7; D uncertain. CDR1 DFQATT and CDR2 SNEGSKA come from the germline V gene (reference sequence). The CDR3 length is 16 residues. V gave up 0 bases and J gave up 0 bases, with 15 bases separating them. The CDR3: CSARDPQAAYSYEQYF. The CDR3 region has the DNA TGCAGTGCTAGAGATCCCCAGGCCGCCTACTCCTACGAGCAGTACTTC.

This clonotype came up many times. The genes are TRBV12-3 or TRBV12-4 and TRBJ1-2, with TRBD1 identical over 9 bases. The CDR3 has 14 amino acids. Unmatched junction bases numbered 7, after V lost 5 bases and J lost 6 bases. The CDR3 loop is CASSPGTGRNGYTF. The CDR3 nucleotides read TGTGCCAGCAGTCCTGGGACAGGGAGGAATGGCTACACCTTC.

This clonotype was found a few times. V gene TRBV11-2 combines with J gene TRBJ2-1; D might be TRBD1 or TRBD2, each matching 5 bases. Trimming stripped 0 bases from V and 0 bases from J, with 12 bases between. Germline assignment: CDR1 SGHAT and CDR2 FQNNGV. The CDR3 is 17 residues long. The CDR3 DNA sequence: TGTGCCAGCAGCTTAGATAGGTGGGGGAGCTCCTACAATGAGCAGTTCTTC. It encodes CASSLDRWGSSYNEQFF.

This chain's CDR3 is CSAAPTGENEKLFF. In DNA form, the CDR3 reads TGCAGTGCTGCGCCGACAGGGGAGAATGAAAAACTGTTTTTT. The V gene is TRBV20-1, the J gene TRBJ1-4; 8 bases map to TRBD1. The V gene's germline CDR1 is DFQATT and CDR2 SNEGSKA (reference sequence). V trimming: 5 bases; J trimming: 5 bases; junction bases outside the gene matches: 7. CDR3 length: 14 amino acids.

V and J are TRBV19 and TRBJ1-1; 8 nucleotides match TRBD1. V lost 5 bases to trimming and J lost 7 bases; unmatched junction nucleotides: 3. In germline, CDR1 is LNHDA, CDR2 SQIVND (reference sequence). The CDR3 consists of 12 residues. CDR3 region: CASSPTGVEAFF. CDR3 nucleotides: TGTGCCAGTAGTCCGACAGGGGTTGAAGCTTTCTTT.

This clonotype was detected a few times. The rearrangement uses TRBV5-1 and TRBJ1-4; 10 bases line up with TRBD1. CDR3 length: 17 amino acids. CDR1 and CDR2 from the germline V gene are SGHRS and YFSETQ. V was pared by 4 bases and J by 8 bases, with 14 bases of the junction left unmatched. CDR3 DNA: TGCGCCAGCAGCCCCGGGTTGACGACAGGGGGCAAGGAAAAACTGTTTTTT. This gives the protein CASSPGLTTGGKEKLFF.

This clonotype was counted between two and nine times. The chain recombines TRBV28 with TRBJ1-6, with unresolved D. The CDR3 runs to 13 residues. Trimming took 8 bases from V and 7 from J, leaving 12 bases between them. From germline, CDR1 is MDHEN and CDR2 SYDVKM. The CDR3 here is CASVSPGNSPLHF. Here the CDR3 DNA reads TGTGCCAGCGTCTCTCCCGGAAATTCACCCCTCCACTTT.

This clonotype was seen only a few times. DNA of the CDR3: TGTGCCTGGAGTGCTGGAAACTATGGCTACACCTTC. Its translation: CAWSAGNYGYTF. The chain joins TRBV30 to TRBJ1-2; D unclear. Germline V gene data show CDR1 as GTSNPN and CDR2 as SVGIG (reference sequence). The V end was cut by 1 base, the J end by 2 bases, with 5 bases between. There are 12 residues in the CDR3.

This clonotype was seen a few times. The rearrangement links TRBV10-3 to TRBJ2-7, with 11 bases fitting TRBD2. J gave up 1 base and V 4 bases, and 3 bases lay outside the gene matches. The CDR3 runs to 15 residues. Germline CDR1 is ENHRY and CDR2 is SYGVKD. The CDR3 protein is CAISGGLAESYEQYF. The DNA of the CDR3 is TGTGCCATCAGTGGGGGACTAGCGGAATCCTACGAGCAGTACTTC.

The table lists this clonotype with a count of one. A much larger clone differs by one base, so this may be a read error. The chain is built from TRBV7-2 and TRBJ2-7; TRBD2 is a possible D gene (5 bases). The CDR3 is 14 residues long. The ends were cut back, 5 bases at V and 6 bases at J, with 17 bases in the middle. The germline gives CDR1 SGHTA, CDR2 FQGNSA. Here the CDR3 reads CASSDAPGILEQYF. In DNA, the CDR3 is TGTGCCAGCAGCGACGCCCCCGGGATCCTCGAGCAGTACTTC.